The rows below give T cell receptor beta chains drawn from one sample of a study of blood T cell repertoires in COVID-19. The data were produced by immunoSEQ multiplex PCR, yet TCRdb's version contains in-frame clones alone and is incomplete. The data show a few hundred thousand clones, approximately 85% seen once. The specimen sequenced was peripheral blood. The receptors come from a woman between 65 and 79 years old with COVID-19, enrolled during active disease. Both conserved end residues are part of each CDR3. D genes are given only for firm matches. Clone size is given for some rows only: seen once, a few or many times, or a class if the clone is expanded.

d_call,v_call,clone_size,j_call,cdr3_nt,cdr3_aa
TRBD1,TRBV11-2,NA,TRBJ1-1,TGTGCCAGCAGCTTAGTCGGACAGGGTCTTGAAGCTTTCTTT,CASSLVGQGLEAFF
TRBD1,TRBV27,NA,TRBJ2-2,TGTGCCAGCAGTAACAGGGGGCCGGACACCGGGGAGCTGTTTTTT,CASSNRGPDTGELFF
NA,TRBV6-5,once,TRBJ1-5,TGTGCCAGCACAGGGGTAGGGGACAATCAGCCCCAGCATTTT,CASTGVGDNQPQHF
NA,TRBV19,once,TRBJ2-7,TGTGCCAGTAGTATGAATGGGGCATCCTCCTACGAGCAGTACTTC,CASSMNGASSYEQYF
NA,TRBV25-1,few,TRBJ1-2,TGTGCCAGCAGTGAAAGAGAGGGTGGCTATGGCTACACCTTC,CASSEREGGYGYTF
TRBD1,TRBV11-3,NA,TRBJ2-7,TGTGCCAGCAGCCGCAATGGAGGACAGGGTTTGAGCGAGCAGTACTTC,CASSRNGGQGLSEQYF
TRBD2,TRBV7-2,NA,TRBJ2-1,TGTGCCAGCAGCTTACCGGGACTAGTCAATGAGCAGTTCTTC,CASSLPGLVNEQFF
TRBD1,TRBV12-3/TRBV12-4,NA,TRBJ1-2,TGTGCCAGCAGTTCACAGGGGGCAAGGGGCTACACCTTC,CASSSQGARGYTF
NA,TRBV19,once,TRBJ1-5,TGTGCCAGTAGTCCGAGGTGGGGCAATCAGCCCCAGCATTTT,CASSPRWGNQPQHF
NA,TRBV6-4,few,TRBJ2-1,TGTGCCAGCAGTGACTCGGCGCGGGGAGATTACAATGAGCAGTTCTTC,CASSDSARGDYNEQFF
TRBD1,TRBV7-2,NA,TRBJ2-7,TGTGCCAGCAGCTTGGACAGGAGCCTCGCCTACGAGCAGTACTTC,CASSLDRSLAYEQYF
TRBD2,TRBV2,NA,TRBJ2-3,TGTGCCAGCAGTTTGGATAGCGGGGGGGACACAGATACGCAGTATTTT,CASSLDSGGDTDTQYF
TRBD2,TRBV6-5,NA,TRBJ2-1,TGTGCCAGCAGTTACTCGGGCGGGAGCTCCTACAATGAGCAGTTCTTC,CASSYSGGSSYNEQFF
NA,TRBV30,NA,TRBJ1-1,TGTGCCTGGAGTCGACCTCGGACGGGAGGGGACACTGAAGCTTTCTTT,CAWSRPRTGGDTEAFF
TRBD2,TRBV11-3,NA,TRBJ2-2,TGTGCCAGCAGCTTAAGTTCAGCGGGAGGCACCGGGGAGCTGTTTTTT,CASSLSSAGGTGELFF
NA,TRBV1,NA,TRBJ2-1,TGCACCATAACGAGGAGCTCCTACAATGAGCAGTTCTTC,CTITRSSYNEQFF
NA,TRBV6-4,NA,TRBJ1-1,TGTGCCAGCAGACCACTTGGGGGCAACACTGAAGCTTTCTTT,CASRPLGGNTEAFF